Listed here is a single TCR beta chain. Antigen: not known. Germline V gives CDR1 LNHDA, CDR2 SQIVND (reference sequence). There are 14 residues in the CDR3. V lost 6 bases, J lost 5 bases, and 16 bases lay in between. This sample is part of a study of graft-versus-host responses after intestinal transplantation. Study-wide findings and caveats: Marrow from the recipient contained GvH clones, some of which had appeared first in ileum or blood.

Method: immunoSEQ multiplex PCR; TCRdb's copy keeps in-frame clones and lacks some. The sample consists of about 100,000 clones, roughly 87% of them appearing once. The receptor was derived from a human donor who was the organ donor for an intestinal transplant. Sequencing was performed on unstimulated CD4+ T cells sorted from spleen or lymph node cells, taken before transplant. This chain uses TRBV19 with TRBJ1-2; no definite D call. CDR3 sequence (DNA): TGTGCCAGTAGATACATCCAAGACAAGTATGGCTACACCTTC. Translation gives CASRYIQDKYGYTF.